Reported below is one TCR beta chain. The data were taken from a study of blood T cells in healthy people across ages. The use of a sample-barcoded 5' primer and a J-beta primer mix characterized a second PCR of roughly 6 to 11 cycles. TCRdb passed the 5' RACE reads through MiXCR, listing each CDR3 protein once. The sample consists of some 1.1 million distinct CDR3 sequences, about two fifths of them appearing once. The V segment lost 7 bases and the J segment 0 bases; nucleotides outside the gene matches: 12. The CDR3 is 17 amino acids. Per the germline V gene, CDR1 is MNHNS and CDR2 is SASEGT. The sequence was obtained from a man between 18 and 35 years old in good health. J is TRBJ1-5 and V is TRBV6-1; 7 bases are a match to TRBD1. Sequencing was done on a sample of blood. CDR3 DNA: TGTGCCAGCATTCCCGGGGTAGACAGGGATAGCAATCAGCCCCAGCATTTT. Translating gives CASIPGVDRDSNQPQHF.